The 18 T cell receptor beta chains reported below all come from one sample, sequenced in a study of CD4 T cells in relation to SARS-CoV-2 and coronaviruses (dated by TCRdb to the early 2020s). Preparation of the library involved the immunoSEQ multiplex PCR assay. Not all clones reach the TCRdb copy of this immuneACCESS table, which keeps in-frame sequences only. Checked studies attribute under half of the gap to unresolved V genes and leave the rest unexplained. This sample lists approximately 60,000 clones; 90% to 95% were detected once. The ten most abundant clones make up roughly 0.39% of the sample. The material sequenced was naive CD4+ T cells from PBMCs. This specimen's cell subset or site label, interpreted: naive CD4+ T cells isolated by negative enrichment. The receptor set was obtained from an adult with COVID-19.

The chain joins TRBV5-1 to TRBJ2-2; TRBD1 is a possible D gene (6 bases). V lost 1 base and J lost 3, with 13 bases in between. Looked up from germline, CDR1 is SGHRS and CDR2 is YFSETQ. CDR3 size: 16 residues. CDR3 DNA sequence: TGCGCCAGCAGCTTGACGCCGGGACACTACACCGGGGAGCTGTTTTTT. Protein: CASSLTPGHYTGELFF.

This clone has a single count. V is TRBV16 and J is TRBJ2-7, with D possibly being TRBD2 (5 bases). This CDR3 is built from 12 residues. Trimming pared 4 bases from V and 6 bases from J, leaving 10 bases between. Looked up from germline, CDR1 is KGHSY and CDR2 is FQNENV. CDR3 nucleotides: TGTGCCAGCAGCCGCCTCGGAGGCGAGCAGTACTTC. It translates to CASSRLGGEQYF.

The chain couples TRBV18 to TRBJ2-1; 10 bases match TRBD1. CDR1 KGHSH and CDR2 LQKENI come from the germline V gene. CDR3 length: 15 amino acids. After removal of 4 bases from V and 3 bases from J, the junction contained 3 bases not matched to a gene. CDR3 in amino acids: CASSLGTGDYNEQFF. CDR3 in DNA: TGTGCCAGCTCACTAGGGACAGGGGACTACAATGAGCAGTTCTTC.

The V call is TRBV3-1 (or the pseudogene TRBV3-2), the J call TRBJ1-2, with a weak D call TRBD1 (5 bases). V was shortened by 2 bases and J by 5 bases, with 15 bases between the two germline ends. The CDR3 spans 15 residues. Germline V CDR1 and CDR2: LGHDT, YNNKEL (reference sequence). CDR3 bases: TGTGCCAGCAGCCAATCCCTTCGACAGATTTATGGCTACACCTTC. It specifies CASSQSLRQIYGYTF.

The chain combines TRBV6-2 or TRBV6-3 with TRBJ2-2, with 7 nucleotides matching TRBD1. Germline CDR1 and CDR2: MNHEY and SVGEGT. The CDR3 length is 12 residues. V shed 5 bases, J shed 9 bases, and the junction held 3 bases outside the gene matches. The CDR3 sequence: CASSRQGWELFF. The DNA for the CDR3 is TGTGCCAGCAGTCGACAGGGTTGGGAGCTGTTTTTT.

V gene TRBV3-1 (or the pseudogene TRBV3-2) combines with J gene TRBJ1-1; D unclear. Between the trimmed V and J ends, which lost 0 bases and 1 base, there was a span of 6 bases. Looked up from germline, CDR1 is LGHDT and CDR2 is YNNKEL (reference sequence). This CDR3 has 14 amino acids. The CDR3 reads CASSQEHQNTEAFF. In nucleotides, the CDR3 is TGTGCCAGCAGCCAAGAGCATCAGAACACTGAAGCTTTCTTT.

Here the CDR3 reads CASSYAGGGRTGELFF. The CDR3 DNA reads as TGTGCCAGCAGTTACGCCGGGGGAGGGAGGACCGGGGAGCTGTTTTTT. V gene TRBV6-5 combines with J gene TRBJ2-2, with 7 bases lining up with TRBD2. Unmatched junction bases numbered 8, after V lost 2 bases and J lost 5 bases. CDR3 size: 16 residues. The germline gives CDR1 MNHEY, CDR2 SVGAGI.

This chain joins TRBV7-9 and TRBJ2-3, with D unresolved. This CDR3 is 12 amino acids long. V lost 1 base to trimming and J lost 6 bases, with 5 bases between them. The V gene's germline CDR1 is SEHNR and CDR2 FQNEAQ (reference sequence). The CDR3 DNA follows: TGTGCCAGCAGCTTAGTAGATGATACGCAGTATTTT. It specifies CASSLVDDTQYF.

The chain joins TRBV27 to TRBJ2-1, with 8 bases fitting TRBD1. The junction had 5 bases not matched to a gene; V was cut back by 4 bases and J by 3 bases. The CDR3 totals 15 residues. Germline V gene lookup returns CDR1 MNHEY and CDR2 SMNVEV (reference sequence). The CDR3 DNA sequence: TGTGCCAGCAGTTCGGACAGGGTGAACTACAATGAGCAGTTCTTC. Amino acid sequence: CASSSDRVNYNEQFF.

The chain employs TRBV18 and TRBJ2-2; unclear D gene. This CDR3 contains 15 residues. V was shortened by 0 bases and J by 3 bases, with 8 bases between the two germline ends. Germline V gene lookup returns CDR1 KGHSH and CDR2 LQKENI. In nucleotides, the CDR3 is TGTGCCAGCTCACCACCGGCAGGCCACACCGGGGAGCTGTTTTTT. Protein sequence: CASSPPAGHTGELFF.

The rearrangement joins TRBV6-2 or TRBV6-3 to TRBJ1-5; the D is unclear. With 4 bases removed from V and 0 bases from J, the gap between germline ends came to 19 bases. This CDR3 is 18 amino acids long. Germline-derived CDR1 and CDR2 are MNHEY and SVGEGT. CDR3 region: CASSSVFEAVGSNQPQHF. DNA of the CDR3: TGTGCCAGCAGTTCCGTGTTTGAGGCGGTCGGTAGCAATCAGCCCCAGCATTTT.

The genes are TRBV3-1 (or the pseudogene TRBV3-2) and TRBJ2-7; 13 nucleotides line up with TRBD2. The V and J ends lost 1 base and 0 bases, in that order; junction bases with no gene match: 3. The CDR3 sequence is 17 residues long. Germline assignment: CDR1 LGHDT and CDR2 YNNKEL (reference sequence). The CDR3 spells CASSQGLAGGSSYEQYF. DNA for the CDR3: TGTGCCAGCAGCCAAGGACTAGCGGGAGGTAGCTCCTACGAGCAGTACTTC.

The V gene is TRBV18, the J gene TRBJ2-5; D uncertain. The CDR3 spans 13 residues. The ends were cut back, 5 bases at V and 4 bases at J, with 11 bases in the middle. Looked up from germline, CDR1 is KGHSH and CDR2 is LQKENI. The DNA of the CDR3 is TGTGCCAGCTCAACTCGTCAAGGAGAGACCCAGTACTTC. This sequence encodes CASSTRQGETQYF.

V gene TRBV6-1 combines with J gene TRBJ2-1; D is ambiguous. From germline, CDR1 is MNHNS and CDR2 SASEGT. This CDR3 has 14 amino acids. V lost 3 bases and J lost 10, with 16 bases in between. CDR3 residues: CASSDVFEVLEQFF. The CDR3, as DNA: TGTGCCAGCAGTGATGTCTTCGAGGTGTTGGAGCAGTTCTTC.

This clone was counted once. The chain recombines TRBV5-1 with TRBJ2-2, with 8 bases aligning to TRBD2. This CDR3 has 16 residues. The V gene end was trimmed by 2 bases and the J gene end by 0 bases; junction bases not matched to a gene: 3. CDR1 is SGHRS and CDR2 is YFSETQ in the germline V gene. CDR3 nucleotide sequence: TGCGCCAGCAGCTTCTCGGGACTAGCGAACACCGGGGAGCTGTTTTTT. Translating it yields CASSFSGLANTGELFF. The full variable domain, with the rest looked up from reference TRBV5-1 and TRBJ2-2, is KAGVTQTPRYLIKTRGQQVTLSCSPISGHRSVSWYQQTPGQGLQFLFEYFSETQRNKGNFPGRFSGRQFSNSRSEMNVSTLELGDSALYLCASSFSGLANTGELFFGEGSRLTVL.

The chain recombines TRBV25-1 with TRBJ2-2; 12 bases match TRBD2. This CDR3 has 15 residues. Germline values: CDR1 MGHDK, CDR2 SYGVNS. V shed 5 bases, J shed 7 bases, and the junction held 5 bases outside the gene matches. The CDR3 region has the DNA TGTGCCAGCAGTCCGACTAGCGGGAGTATCGGGGAGCTGTTTTTT. It is translated as CASSPTSGSIGELFF.

The CDR3 here is CASSFLTYEQYF. DNA of the CDR3: TGTGCCAGCAGCTTTCTTACCTACGAGCAGTACTTC. This chain connects TRBV7-9 to TRBJ2-7; no definite D call. Per germline, CDR1 SEHNR and CDR2 FQNEAQ (reference sequence). The CDR3 consists of 12 residues. V lost 3 bases to trimming and J lost 2 bases, with 5 bases between them.

The J gene is TRBJ1-2, the V gene TRBV19; possible D gene TRBD1, 6 bases. V shed 8 bases and J shed 5 bases, with 21 bases lying between them. The CDR3 loop spans 15 amino acids. Germline CDR1 is LNHDA and CDR2 is SQIVND (reference sequence). The CDR3 DNA reads as TGTGCCAGTGTCAGGACAGCCCACGGACTATATGGCTACACCTTC. It yields the protein CASVRTAHGLYGYTF.